A single TCR beta chain is shown here with its context. Its target is unknown. TCRdb keeps only in-frame clones here, not all; method: immunoSEQ multiplex PCR. The top ten clones hold under 0.35% of a sample with tens of thousands of clones, around 86% of them seen once. V lost 1 base, J lost 2 bases, and 3 bases stayed unmatched. Germline CDR1 reads SGHTA; CDR2 reads FQGNSA. The CDR3 is made up of 16 amino acids. The data were obtained in a study of OX40 agonist ivuxolimab in advanced cancers. Overall study findings and caveats: CD4+ and CD8+ T cells in blood underwent clonal expansion by week 6 at 0.1 to 3.0 mg/kg. The average count of expanded clones was higher among CD8+ T cells than among CD4+.

A history of autoimmune disease or systemic immunosuppression excluded patients. The material sequenced was CD4+ or CD8+ T cells sorted from blood, taken in a trial of the OX40 agonist ivuxolimab. The chain carries TRBV7-2 and TRBJ2-5, with 11 positions matching TRBD2. This sequence originates from an adult with an advanced solid tumor such as melanoma, head and neck, liver or kidney cancer. For the CDR3, the DNA is TGTGCCAGCAGCTTAGTAGCGGGAGGGAGGCAAGAGACCCAGTACTTC. It codes for CASSLVAGGRQETQYF.